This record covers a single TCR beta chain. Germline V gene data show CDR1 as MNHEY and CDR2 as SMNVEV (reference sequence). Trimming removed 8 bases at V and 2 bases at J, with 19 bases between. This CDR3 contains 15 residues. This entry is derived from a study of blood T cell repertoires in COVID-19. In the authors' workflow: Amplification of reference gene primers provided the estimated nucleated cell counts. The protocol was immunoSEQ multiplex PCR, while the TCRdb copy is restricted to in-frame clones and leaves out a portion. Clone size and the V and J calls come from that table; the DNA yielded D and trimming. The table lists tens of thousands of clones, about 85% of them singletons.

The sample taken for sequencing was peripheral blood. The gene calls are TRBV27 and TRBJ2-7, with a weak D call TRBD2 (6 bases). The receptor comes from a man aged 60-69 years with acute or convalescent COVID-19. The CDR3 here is CASSYRGDPTYEQYF. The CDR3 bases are TGTGCCAGCTCGTATCGCGGGGACCCTACCTACGAGCAGTACTTC.